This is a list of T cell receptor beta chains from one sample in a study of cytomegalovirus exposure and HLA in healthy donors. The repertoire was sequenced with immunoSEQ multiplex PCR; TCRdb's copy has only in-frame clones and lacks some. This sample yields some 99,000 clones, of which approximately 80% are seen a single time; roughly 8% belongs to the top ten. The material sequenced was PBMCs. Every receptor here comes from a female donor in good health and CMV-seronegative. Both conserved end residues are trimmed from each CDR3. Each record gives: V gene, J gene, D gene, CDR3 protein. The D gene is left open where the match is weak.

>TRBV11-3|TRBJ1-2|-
ASSFFSRSNYGYT
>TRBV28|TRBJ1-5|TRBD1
ASSSPPGQGNQPQH
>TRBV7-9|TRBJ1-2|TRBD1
ASSPRQGSGYT
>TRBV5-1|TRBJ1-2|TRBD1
ASSETGTGKVMYGYT
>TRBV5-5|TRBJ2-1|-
ASSLNQGQGRTYNEQF
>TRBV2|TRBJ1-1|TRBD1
ASSEMTGRTEAF
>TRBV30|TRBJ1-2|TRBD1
AWSVQGATRGYT
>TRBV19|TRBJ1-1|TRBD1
ASSPRGAPYTEAF
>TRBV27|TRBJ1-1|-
ASSSREGTTEAF
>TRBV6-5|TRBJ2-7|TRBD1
ATRQGYEQY
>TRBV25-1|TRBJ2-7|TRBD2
ACGSGTYEQY
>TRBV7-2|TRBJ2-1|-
ASSLDGQQNSYNEQF
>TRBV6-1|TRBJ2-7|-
ASSEGLGTQWYEQY
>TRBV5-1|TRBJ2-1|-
ASSLGRETLYNEQF
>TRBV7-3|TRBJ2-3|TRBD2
ASSQGLAPDTQY
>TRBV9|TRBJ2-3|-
ASSEGRRESTDTQY
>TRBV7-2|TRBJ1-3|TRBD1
ASSSYRGPGGNTIY
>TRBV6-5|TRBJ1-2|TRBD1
ASHISGQGGGYT
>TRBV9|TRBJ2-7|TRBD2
ASSETSGMPYEQY
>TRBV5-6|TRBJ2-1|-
ASSLENEQF